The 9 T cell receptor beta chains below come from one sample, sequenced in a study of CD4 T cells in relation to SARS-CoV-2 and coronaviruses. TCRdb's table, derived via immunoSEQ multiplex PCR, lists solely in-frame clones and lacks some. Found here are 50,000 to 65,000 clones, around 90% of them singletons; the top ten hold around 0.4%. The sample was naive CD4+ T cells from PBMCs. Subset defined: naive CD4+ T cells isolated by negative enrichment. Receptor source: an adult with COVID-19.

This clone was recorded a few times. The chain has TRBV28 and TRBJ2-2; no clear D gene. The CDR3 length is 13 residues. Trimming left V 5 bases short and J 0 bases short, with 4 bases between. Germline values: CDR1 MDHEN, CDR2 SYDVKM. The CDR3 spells CASSNANTGELFF. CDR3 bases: TGTGCCAGCAGTAACGCGAACACCGGGGAGCTGTTTTTT.

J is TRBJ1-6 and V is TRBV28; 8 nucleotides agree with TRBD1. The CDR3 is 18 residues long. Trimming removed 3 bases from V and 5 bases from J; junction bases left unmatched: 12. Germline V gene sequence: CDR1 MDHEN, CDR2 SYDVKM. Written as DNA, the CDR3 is TGTGCCAGCAGTTTCTTGATGGGAAACAGGGGGAATAATTCACCCCTCCACTTT. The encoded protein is CASSFLMGNRGNNSPLHF.

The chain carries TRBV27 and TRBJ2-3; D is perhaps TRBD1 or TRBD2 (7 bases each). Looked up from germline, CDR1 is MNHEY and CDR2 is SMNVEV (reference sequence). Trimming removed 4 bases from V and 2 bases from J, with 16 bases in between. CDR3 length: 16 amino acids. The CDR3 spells CASSSRTRGHTDTQYF. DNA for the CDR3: TGTGCCAGCAGTTCTCGGACTAGGGGGCACACAGATACGCAGTATTTT.

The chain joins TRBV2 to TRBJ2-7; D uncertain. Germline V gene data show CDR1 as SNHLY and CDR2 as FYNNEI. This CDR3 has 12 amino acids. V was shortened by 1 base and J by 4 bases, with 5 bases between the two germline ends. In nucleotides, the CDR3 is TGTGCCAGCAGTGAAGTGAGATACGAGCAGTACTTC. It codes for CASSEVRYEQYF.

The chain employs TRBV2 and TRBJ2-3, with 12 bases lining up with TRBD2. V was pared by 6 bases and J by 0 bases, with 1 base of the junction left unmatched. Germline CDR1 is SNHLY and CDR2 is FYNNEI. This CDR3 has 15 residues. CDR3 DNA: TGTGCCAGCAGGGGGACTAGCGGGAGCACAGATACGCAGTATTTT. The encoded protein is CASRGTSGSTDTQYF.

The CDR3 here is CASSLASRDMAEAFF. The DNA for the CDR3 is TGTGCCAGCAGCTTAGCGTCTCGGGATATGGCTGAAGCTTTCTTT. The rearrangement uses TRBV7-9 and TRBJ1-1; D gene uncertain. Germline CDR1 SEHNR, CDR2 FQNEAQ (reference sequence). The CDR3 runs to 15 residues. Trimming pared 0 bases from V and 6 bases from J, leaving 14 bases between.

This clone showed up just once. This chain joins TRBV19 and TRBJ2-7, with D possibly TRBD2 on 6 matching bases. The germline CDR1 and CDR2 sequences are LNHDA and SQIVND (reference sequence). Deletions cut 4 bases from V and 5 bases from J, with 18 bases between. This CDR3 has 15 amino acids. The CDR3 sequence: CASSRGERGGNEQYF. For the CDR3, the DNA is TGTGCCAGTAGTAGGGGGGAAAGAGGTGGGAACGAGCAGTACTTC. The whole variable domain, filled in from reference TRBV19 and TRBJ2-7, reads DGGITQSPKYLFRKEGQNVTLSCEQNLNHDAMYWYRQDPGQGLRLIYYSQIVNDFQKGDIAEGYSVSREKKESFPLTVTSAQKNPTAFYLCASSRGERGGNEQYFGPGTRLTVT.

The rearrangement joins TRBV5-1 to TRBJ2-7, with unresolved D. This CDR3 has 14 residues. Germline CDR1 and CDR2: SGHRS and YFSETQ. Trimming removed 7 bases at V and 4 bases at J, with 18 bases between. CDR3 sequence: CASSGGGGSYEQYF. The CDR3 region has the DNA TGCGCCAGCTCCGGTGGCGGCGGATCGTACGAGCAGTACTTC.

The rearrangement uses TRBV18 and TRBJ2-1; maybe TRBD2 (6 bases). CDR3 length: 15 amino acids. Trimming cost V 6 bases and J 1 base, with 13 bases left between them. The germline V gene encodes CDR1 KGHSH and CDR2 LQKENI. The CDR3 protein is CASSSAGASYNEQFF. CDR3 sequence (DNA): TGTGCCAGCTCGTCAGCGGGCGCATCCTACAATGAGCAGTTCTTC.